Below, 8 T cell receptor beta chains from the same sample are listed, as sequenced in a study of regulatory T cells in long-lasting Graves disease. Regarding time point: newly diagnosed GD, antithyroid drugs for less than 3 months. PBMCs provided the RNA from which the TCR library was made. For TCR beta, libraries came from iRepertoire HTBI primers and Arm-PCR of CDR3 regions. Using its own MiXCR run on the multiplex PCR reads, TCRdb lists one record per CDR3 protein. The table includes approximately 440,000 distinct CDR3 sequences, around 16% detected once. Another study also made use of these data, one on T cells in Graves' hyperthyroidism and ophthalmopathy.

Sample: peripheral blood mononuclear cells (PBMCs), taken at new diagnosis, from a patient treated with antithyroid drugs. The receptors were sampled from a man aged 40-50 years with Graves disease.

There are many counts of this clonotype. V gene TRBV20-1 combines with J gene TRBJ2-5; D not resolved. The V and J ends lost 1 base and 5 bases respectively, with 17 bases between them. The CDR3 has 15 residues. Looked up from germline, CDR1 is DFQATT and CDR2 is SNEGSKA (reference sequence). CDR3 in amino acids: CSARGGTRARETQYF. CDR3 DNA sequence: TGCAGTGCTAGAGGAGGTACAAGGGCCCGGGAGACCCAGTACTTC.

This clonotype occurred many times. This sequence joins TRBV3-1 and TRBJ2-5; D gene uncertain. Trimming shortened V by 3 bases and J by 5 bases, and 7 bases separated the two germline ends. The CDR3 is made up of 12 amino acids. Germline CDR1 LGHDT, CDR2 YNNKEL (reference sequence). The CDR3 region has the DNA TGTGCCAGCAGCCACAGGACCGAGACCCAGTACTTC. This codes for CASSHRTETQYF.

This clonotype was counted many times. The CDR3 DNA is TGTGCCAGCAGTCCCCCCGGGGGGCCCAAAAACATTCAGTACTTC. This translates into CASSPPGGPKNIQYF. This chain joins TRBV12-3 or TRBV12-4 and TRBJ2-4; D might be TRBD2 (7 bases). Trimming shortened V by 5 bases and J by 2 bases, and 13 bases separated the two germline ends. This CDR3 has 15 amino acids.

This clonotype came up many times. J is TRBJ2-1 and V is TRBV28; D assignment may be TRBD1 or TRBD2 (5 bases each). The germline V gene has CDR1 MDHEN and CDR2 SYDVKM. Trimming removed 8 bases at V and 1 base at J, with 12 bases between. The CDR3 runs to 14 residues. The CDR3 DNA reads as TGTGCCAGCTTTGAGGGGTCGTCCTACAATGAGCAGTTCTTC. Translating it yields CASFEGSSYNEQFF.

The chain carries TRBV12-3 or TRBV12-4 and TRBJ2-7, with TRBD2 matching 14 bases. With V trimmed by 0 bases and J by 2 bases, 9 bases remained unmatched. The CDR3 length is 19 residues. CDR3 loop: CASSLARGLAGGYTYEQYF. CDR3 coding DNA: TGTGCCAGCAGTTTAGCCCGTGGACTAGCGGGAGGTTACACCTACGAGCAGTACTTC.

On this clonotype: A far larger clone is one nucleotide away, so this likely arose from a read error. This chain connects TRBV2 to TRBJ2-3; no definite D call. The germline V gene has CDR1 SNHLY and CDR2 FYNNEI. The length of the CDR3 is 14 residues. CDR3 DNA sequence: TGTGCCGGCAGCTCCCGGATGACGACAGATACGCAGTATTTT. It encodes CAGSSRMTTDTQYF. The full variable domain, with the rest looked up from reference TRBV2 and TRBJ2-3, is EPEVTQTPSHQVTQMGQEVILRCVPISNHLYFYWYRQILGQKVEFLVSFYNNEISEKSEIFDDQFSVERPDGSNFTLKIRSTKLEDSAMYFCAGSSRMTTDTQYFGPGTRLTVL.

This clonotype was found many times. The chain has TRBV20-1 and TRBJ2-7, with D maybe TRBD1 (5 bases). CDR3 size: 14 residues. The germline CDR1 and CDR2 sequences are DFQATT and SNEGSKA (reference sequence). V was trimmed by 1 base and J by 0 bases, leaving 10 bases between them. This chain's CDR3 is CSARGGGSSYEQYF. Written as DNA, the CDR3 is TGCAGTGCTAGAGGGGGCGGCAGCTCCTACGAGCAGTACTTC.

This clonotype was seen ten or more times. V gene TRBV6-2 or TRBV6-3 combines with J gene TRBJ1-1; D is perhaps TRBD1 (5 bases). V lost 0 bases and J lost 4, with 9 bases in between. This CDR3 is 14 amino acids long. CDR1 and CDR2 from the germline V gene are MNHEY and SVGEGT. In nucleotides, the CDR3 is TGTGCCAGCAGTTACTCGGGGGGAGGCACTGAAGCTTTCTTT. Its protein product is CASSYSGGGTEAFF.